Included here is one T cell receptor beta chain sequence, with context. These data originate in a study of blood T cell repertoires in COVID-19. The wider study: The study drew acute and convalescent COVID-19 samples from the United States, Italy and Spain.

Original processing notes: Reference gene primer amplification in the assay estimated nucleated cell counts. TCRdb keeps only in-frame clones here, not all; method: immunoSEQ multiplex PCR. That table furnishes V, J and clone size, whereas the DNA furnished D and trimming. The data hold about 180,000 clones, with about 91% observed a single time. The V gene end was trimmed by 0 bases and the J gene end by 5 bases; junction bases not matched to a gene: 6. CDR3 size: 15 residues. CDR1 and CDR2 from the germline V gene are KGHSH and LQKENI. Material for sequencing was peripheral blood. The J gene is TRBJ2-5, the V gene TRBV18, with 7 bases lining up with TRBD1. This clonotype was sampled from a woman in her 30s with acute or convalescent COVID-19. The CDR3 coding sequence is TGTGCCAGCTCACCACCGAACAGGGGTAGGGAGACCCAGTACTTC. This gives the protein CASSPPNRGRETQYF.